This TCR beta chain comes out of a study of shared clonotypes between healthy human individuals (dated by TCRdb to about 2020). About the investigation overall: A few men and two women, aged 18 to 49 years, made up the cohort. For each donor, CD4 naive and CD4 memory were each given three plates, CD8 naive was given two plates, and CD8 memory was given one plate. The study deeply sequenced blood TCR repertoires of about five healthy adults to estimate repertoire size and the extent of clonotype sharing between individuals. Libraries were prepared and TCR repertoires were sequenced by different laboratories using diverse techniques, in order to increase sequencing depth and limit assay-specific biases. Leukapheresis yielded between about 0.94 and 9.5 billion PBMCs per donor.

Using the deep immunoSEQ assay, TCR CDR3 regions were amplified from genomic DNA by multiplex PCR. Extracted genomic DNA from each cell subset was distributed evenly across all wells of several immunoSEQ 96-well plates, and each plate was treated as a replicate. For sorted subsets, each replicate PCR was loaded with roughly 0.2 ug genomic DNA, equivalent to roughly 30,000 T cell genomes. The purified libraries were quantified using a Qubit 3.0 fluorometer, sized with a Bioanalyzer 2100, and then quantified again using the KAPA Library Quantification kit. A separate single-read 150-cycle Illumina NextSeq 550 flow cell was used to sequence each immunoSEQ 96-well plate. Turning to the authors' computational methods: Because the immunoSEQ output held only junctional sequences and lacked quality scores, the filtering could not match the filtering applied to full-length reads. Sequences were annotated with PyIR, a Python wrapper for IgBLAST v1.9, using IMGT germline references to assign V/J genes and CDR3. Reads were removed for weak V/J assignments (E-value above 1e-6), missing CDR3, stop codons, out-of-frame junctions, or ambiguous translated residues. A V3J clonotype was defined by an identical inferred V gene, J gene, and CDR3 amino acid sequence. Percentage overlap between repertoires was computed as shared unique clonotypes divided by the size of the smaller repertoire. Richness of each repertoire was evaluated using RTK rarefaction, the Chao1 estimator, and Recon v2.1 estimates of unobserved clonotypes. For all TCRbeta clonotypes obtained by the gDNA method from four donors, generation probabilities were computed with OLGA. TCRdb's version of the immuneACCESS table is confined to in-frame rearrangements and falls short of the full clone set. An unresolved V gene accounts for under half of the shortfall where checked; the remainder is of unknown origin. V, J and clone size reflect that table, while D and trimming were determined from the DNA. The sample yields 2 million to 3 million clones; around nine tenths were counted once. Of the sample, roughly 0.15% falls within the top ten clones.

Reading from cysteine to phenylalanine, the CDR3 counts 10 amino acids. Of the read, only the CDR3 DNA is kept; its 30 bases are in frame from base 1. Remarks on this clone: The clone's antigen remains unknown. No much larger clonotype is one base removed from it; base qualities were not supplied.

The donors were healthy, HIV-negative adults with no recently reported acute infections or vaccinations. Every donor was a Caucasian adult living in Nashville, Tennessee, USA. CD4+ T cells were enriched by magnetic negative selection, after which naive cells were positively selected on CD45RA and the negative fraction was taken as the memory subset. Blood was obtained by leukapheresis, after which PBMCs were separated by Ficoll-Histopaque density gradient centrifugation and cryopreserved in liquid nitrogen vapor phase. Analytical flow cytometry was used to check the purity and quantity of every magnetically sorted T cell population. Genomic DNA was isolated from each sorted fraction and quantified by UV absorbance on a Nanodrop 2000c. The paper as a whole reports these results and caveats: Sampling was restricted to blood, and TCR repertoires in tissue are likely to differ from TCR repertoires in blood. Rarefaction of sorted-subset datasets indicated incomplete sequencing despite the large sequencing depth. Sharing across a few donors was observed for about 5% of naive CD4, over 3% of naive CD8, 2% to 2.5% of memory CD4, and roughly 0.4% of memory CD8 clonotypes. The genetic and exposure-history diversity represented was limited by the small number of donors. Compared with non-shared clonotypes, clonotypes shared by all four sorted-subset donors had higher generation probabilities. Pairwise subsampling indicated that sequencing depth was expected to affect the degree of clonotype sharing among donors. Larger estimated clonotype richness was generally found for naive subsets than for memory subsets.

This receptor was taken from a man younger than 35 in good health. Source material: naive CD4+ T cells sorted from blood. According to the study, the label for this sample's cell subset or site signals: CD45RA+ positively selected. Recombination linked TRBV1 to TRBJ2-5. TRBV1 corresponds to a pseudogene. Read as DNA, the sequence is TGCACCAGACCGCCGGAGACCCAGTACTTC. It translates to CTRPPETQYF.